These T cell receptor beta chains were read from a single sample in a study of OX40 agonist ivuxolimab in advanced cancers. The table came from immunoSEQ multiplex PCR; TCRdb's copy has only in-frame clones and leaves some out. The table lists approximately 47,000 clones, 70% to 90% of them singletons. The sample was CD4+ or CD8+ T cells sorted from blood, taken in a trial of the OX40 agonist ivuxolimab. Every receptor here comes from an adult with an advanced solid tumor such as melanoma, head and neck, liver or kidney cancer. The CDR3 runs from the conserved cysteine through the conserved F or W. Each record gives: J gene, D gene, clone size, V gene, CDR3 protein, CDR3 DNA. The D gene is left open where the match is weak. Expanded clones get a size class; other rows say once, few or many, or leave the size out.

>TRBJ1-1|NA|NA|TRBV4-1
CASSQDWDAGKGNTEAFF
TGCGCCAGCAGCCAAGATTGGGACGCAGGGAAAGGGAACACTGAAGCTTTCTTT
>TRBJ2-7|NA|NA|TRBV6-6
CASGLGEQYF
TGTGCCAGCGGCCTCGGGGAGCAGTACTTC
>TRBJ2-1|NA|NA|TRBV19
CASTARPGIFGTGNEQFF
TGTGCCAGTACCGCCCGTCCAGGTATTTTCGGTACAGGCAATGAGCAGTTCTTC
>TRBJ2-7|NA|NA|TRBV7-9
CASSPSYEQYF
TGTGCCAGCAGCCCCTCCTACGAGCAGTACTTC
>TRBJ1-2|NA|NA|TRBV11-2
CASSLDQQGAGYTF
TGTGCCAGCAGCTTAGACCAACAGGGAGCCGGCTACACCTTC
>TRBJ2-1|NA|NA|TRBV7-9
CASSLGLSYNEQFF
TGTGCCAGCAGCTTAGGTCTCTCCTACAATGAGCAGTTCTTC
>TRBJ1-1|NA|NA|TRBV5-1
CASSLGGANTEAFF
TGCGCCAGCAGCTTGGGAGGGGCGAACACTGAAGCTTTCTTT
>TRBJ2-1|TRBD2|NA|TRBV6-6
CASRPRQRGDYNEQFF
TGTGCCAGCAGACCCCGTCAGCGGGGGGACTACAATGAGCAGTTCTTC
>TRBJ1-5|NA|NA|TRBV18
CASSPPQGFNQPQHF
TGTGCCAGCTCACCACCTCAGGGGTTCAATCAGCCCCAGCATTTT
>TRBJ2-1|TRBD2|NA|TRBV7-9
CASSSSGTRNEQFF
TGTGCCAGCAGCTCGTCCGGGACTAGGAATGAGCAGTTCTTC
>TRBJ2-1|TRBD2|once|TRBV7-2
CASSLLTSGGAYEQFF
TGTGCCAGCAGCTTACTAACTAGCGGGGGGGCCTATGAGCAGTTCTTC
>TRBJ1-5|NA|NA|TRBV5-5
CASRREGASNQPQHF
TGTGCCAGCAGGCGGGAAGGGGCTAGCAATCAGCCCCAGCATTTT
>TRBJ2-1|TRBD1|NA|TRBV19
CASSPGTGAANEQFF
TGTGCCAGTAGCCCCGGGACAGGGGCTGCCAATGAGCAGTTCTTC
>TRBJ2-4|TRBD1|NA|TRBV19
CASNRGNENIQYF
TGTGCCAGTAACAGGGGAAATGAAAACATTCAGTACTTC
>TRBJ1-5|NA|NA|TRBV19
CASSLEEGNWYQPQHF
TGTGCCAGTAGTTTAGAAGAGGGGAATTGGTATCAGCCCCAGCATTTT
>TRBJ1-2|NA|NA|TRBV6-1
CASRVDSGTYGYTF
TGTGCCAGCAGAGTCGACAGTGGCACCTATGGCTACACCTTC
>TRBJ2-7|TRBD1|NA|TRBV29-1
CSVPEAPKPTGAISPSYEQYF
TGCAGCGTTCCCGAGGCCCCGAAACCGACAGGGGCCATAAGCCCTTCCTACGAGCAGTACTTC
>TRBJ2-1|NA|few|TRBV4-1
CASSQEGGGAYNEQFF
TGCGCCAGCAGCCAAGAAGGTGGCGGGGCCTACAATGAGCAGTTCTTC
>TRBJ2-2|NA|once|TRBV7-2
CASSGWGQSTGELFF
TGTGCCAGCTCCGGTTGGGGACAAAGCACCGGGGAGCTGTTTTTT
>TRBJ2-5|NA|NA|TRBV5-1
CASSLLGTFQETQYF
TGCGCCAGCAGCTTGCTCGGGACCTTCCAAGAGACCCAGTACTTC
>TRBJ2-1|NA|NA|TRBV5-4
CASSGGGSTYNEQFF
TGTGCCAGCAGCGGAGGGGGCTCAACCTACAATGAGCAGTTCTTC
>TRBJ1-1|TRBD1|NA|TRBV5-1
CASSLRGTGLVTEAFF
TGCGCCAGCAGCTTGAGGGGGACAGGTCTTGTTACTGAAGCTTTCTTT
>TRBJ1-2|NA|NA|TRBV19
CASSAREGYGYTF
TGTGCCAGTAGTGCCAGGGAGGGATATGGCTACACCTTC
>TRBJ1-2|NA|once|TRBV9
CASSVTPSSWGYTF
TGTGCCAGCAGCGTAACTCCAAGCTCCTGGGGCTACACCTTC